The clone carrying this T cell receptor beta chain has at least ten counts. Its antigen is currently unknown. These data come from a study of T cells after posttransplantation cyclophosphamide. The related graft donor's blood sample was taken on the day of bone marrow donation. Here immunoSEQ multiplex PCR was the method, and the copy in TCRdb shows in-frame clones only, minus some. The sample has 20,000 to 25,000 clones, none seen only once. Study conclusions and caveats: Later post-transplant blood repertoires were often dominated by donor CD8+ memory clones.

Losses at the gene ends were 6 bases for V and 6 bases for J; bases not matched to a gene: 8. CDR1 and CDR2 (germline): MNHEY, SMNVEV (reference sequence). There are 14 residues in the CDR3. The sequenced sample was PBMCs. The chain employs TRBV27 and TRBJ1-3; 7 nucleotides align to TRBD1. The clonotype comes from a woman aged 55 to 70 in good health, CMV-negative, and a related stem cell transplant donor. CDR3 residues: CASRRYRGENTIYF. CDR3 sequence (DNA): TGTGCCAGCAGGAGATACAGGGGTGAAAACACCATATATTTT.